Listed below are T cell receptor beta chains from one sample, sequenced in a study of OX40 agonist ivuxolimab in advanced cancers. Sequencing used immunoSEQ multiplex PCR; TCRdb keeps in-frame clones, though not all of them. The repertoire holds 60,000 to 100,000 clones, approximately 92% seen once, with approximately 0.56% in the top ten. This sample comprised CD4+ or CD8+ T cells sorted from blood, obtained in a trial of the OX40 agonist ivuxolimab. These receptor sequences come from an adult with an advanced solid tumor such as melanoma, head and neck, liver or kidney cancer. Each CDR3 is given with its conserved first and last residue. A D gene is named only where the DNA matches it firmly. The listing skips clone size in some rows; elsewhere it reads once, few, many or a size class.

TRBJ2-3,NA,TRBV19,NA,CASSWNPTYSTDTQYF,TGTGCCAGTAGTTGGAACCCGACGTACAGCACAGATACGCAGTATTTT
TRBJ2-1,NA,TRBV7-8,NA,CASSLVSGPYNEQFF,TGTGCCAGCAGCTTAGTAAGCGGTCCTTACAATGAGCAGTTCTTC
TRBJ2-1,NA,TRBV6-1,once,CASSENWGGGSYNEQFF,TGTGCCAGCAGTGAAAACTGGGGAGGAGGTTCCTACAATGAGCAGTTCTTC
TRBJ1-2,NA,TRBV6-1,NA,CASSDRGLRDGYTF,TGTGCCAGCAGTGACAGGGGCCTCCGAGATGGCTACACCTTC
TRBJ2-3,NA,TRBV29-1,NA,CSVCRSGSTDTQYF,TGCAGCGTTTGTCGTAGCGGTAGCACAGATACGCAGTATTTT
TRBJ1-1,TRBD1,TRBV5-5,NA,CASSLGQANTEAFF,TGTGCCAGCAGTTTAGGACAGGCGAACACTGAAGCTTTCTTT
TRBJ2-2,TRBD2,TRBV7-3,NA,CASSLWAGGPSSGELFF,TGTGCCAGCAGCTTATGGGCGGGAGGGCCTTCTTCCGGGGAGCTGTTTTTT
TRBJ1-1,NA,TRBV7-9,NA,CASSRRGGANTEAFF,TGTGCCAGCAGCCGGCGGGGGGGAGCGAACACTGAAGCTTTCTTT
TRBJ2-3,NA,TRBV7-2,NA,CASSLVVPRASSTDTQYF,TGTGCCAGCAGCTTAGTAGTCCCCAGGGCCTCTAGCACAGATACGCAGTATTTT
TRBJ2-2,NA,TRBV7-9,NA,CASSLGIDGSGTGELFF,TGTGCCAGCAGCTTAGGAATTGACGGATCTGGGACCGGGGAGCTGTTTTTT
TRBJ2-1,TRBD2,TRBV25-1,NA,CASRNRGRASYNEQFF,TGTGCCAGCAGGAACCGGGGGAGGGCCTCCTACAATGAGCAGTTCTTC
TRBJ1-5,NA,TRBV6-6,NA,CAGMGGEGQPQHF,TGTGCCGGAATGGGGGGCGAGGGACAGCCCCAGCATTTT
TRBJ1-1,TRBD1,TRBV7-9,once,CASSLYSGQMNTEAFF,TGTGCCAGCAGCTTATACTCGGGACAGATGAACACTGAAGCTTTCTTT
TRBJ2-2,NA,TRBV5-8,NA,CASRTWGGELFF,TGTGCCAGCAGAACGTGGGGCGGGGAGCTGTTTTTT
TRBJ1-2,TRBD1,TRBV5-5,NA,CASSWGWTGGSGYTF,TGTGCCAGCAGCTGGGGTTGGACAGGGGGCAGTGGCTACACCTTC
TRBJ2-3,NA,TRBV7-3,NA,CASSALGGTDTQYF,TGTGCCAGCAGCGCACTCGGAGGGACAGATACGCAGTATTTT
TRBJ1-1,NA,TRBV13,NA,CASSSNGPEAFF,TGTGCCAGCAGCTCTAACGGACCTGAAGCTTTCTTT
TRBJ1-2,NA,TRBV28,NA,CASSPPRTVGYTF,TGTGCCAGCAGTCCCCCTAGGACGGTTGGCTACACCTTC
TRBJ2-5,TRBD2,TRBV2,NA,CASSELAGGQETQYF,TGTGCCAGCAGTGAGCTAGCGGGAGGGCAGGAGACCCAGTACTTC
TRBJ2-2,NA,TRBV7-2,NA,CASSLFGATGELFF,TGTGCCAGCAGCTTATTCGGGGCCACCGGGGAGCTGTTTTTT
TRBJ2-7,NA,TRBV7-9,NA,CASSLMGSTYEQYF,TGTGCCAGCAGCTTAATGGGCAGCACCTACGAGCAGTACTTC
TRBJ1-2,NA,TRBV5-1,NA,CASSLRSQGEGYTF,TGCGCCAGCAGCTTGAGGTCACAGGGAGAGGGCTACACCTTC
TRBJ1-1,TRBD1,TRBV19,NA,CASRSGRAGGLDTEAFF,TGTGCCAGTAGATCGGGTAGGGCAGGGGGGTTGGACACTGAAGCTTTCTTT
TRBJ1-2,TRBD1,TRBV10-1,NA,CASFIIGQGTGYGYTF,TGCGCCAGCTTTATAATTGGACAGGGGACCGGCTATGGCTACACCTTC
TRBJ2-1,TRBD2,TRBV11-2,NA,CASSLRTPGGRWYNEQFF,TGTGCCAGCAGCTTAAGGACCCCGGGAGGGAGGTGGTACAATGAGCAGTTCTTC
TRBJ2-7,NA,TRBV11-1,NA,CASSLGPYYEQYF,TGTGCCAGCAGCCTGGGACCGTACTACGAGCAGTACTTC
TRBJ2-1,TRBD1,TRBV28,NA,CASHPGTGGRQSSYNEQFF,TGTGCCAGTCACCCCGGGACAGGGGGGCGGCAAAGCTCCTACAATGAGCAGTTCTTC
TRBJ2-3,TRBD1,TRBV2,NA,CASSMDRVGTDTQYF,TGTGCCAGCAGTATGGACAGGGTGGGCACAGATACGCAGTATTTT
TRBJ1-2,NA,TRBV28,NA,CASSSSPLNYGYTF,TGTGCCAGCAGTTCCTCCCCCCTTAACTATGGCTACACCTTC
TRBJ2-1,NA,TRBV4-1,NA,CASSFTKETEQFF,TGCGCCAGCAGCTTTACGAAGGAGACAGAGCAGTTCTTC
TRBJ2-7,TRBD2,TRBV19,once,CASSTSRGWAGGPEQYF,TGTGCCAGTAGTACCTCCCGAGGATGGGCGGGAGGGCCCGAGCAGTACTTC
TRBJ2-3,NA,TRBV11-3,NA,CASSLINYTDTQYF,TGTGCCAGCAGCTTAATTAATTACACAGATACGCAGTATTTT
TRBJ1-4,TRBD1,TRBV6-1,NA,CASSAGTDRKEKLFF,TGTGCCAGCAGTGCGGGAACGGACAGGAAGGAAAAACTGTTTTTT
TRBJ2-7,NA,TRBV7-8,NA,CASSYLEYEQYF,TGTGCCAGCAGCTACCTGGAATACGAGCAGTACTTC
TRBJ1-2,TRBD1,TRBV19,NA,CASSTQGAVPDYGYTF,TGTGCCAGTAGTACGCAGGGGGCTGTCCCTGACTATGGCTACACCTTC
TRBJ2-3,TRBD1,TRBV6-5,NA,CASSQDRGNTDTQYF,TGTGCCAGCAGTCAGGACAGGGGAAACACAGATACGCAGTATTTT
TRBJ1-2,NA,TRBV30,few,CAWSTTASVGNRYTF,TGTGCCTGGTCTACGACAGCCTCCGTGGGCAATCGCTACACCTTC
TRBJ2-7,TRBD2,TRBV6-5,NA,CASVGLAGGTYEQYF,TGTGCCAGCGTGGGACTAGCGGGAGGAACCTACGAGCAGTACTTC
TRBJ1-1,TRBD1,TRBV14,NA,CASSQLTRDRNTEAFF,TGTGCCAGCAGCCAACTAACCAGGGACAGGAACACTGAAGCTTTCTTT
TRBJ1-1,NA,TRBV10-3,NA,CAISAVSLNTEAFF,TGTGCCATCAGTGCGGTTTCGTTAAACACTGAAGCTTTCTTT
TRBJ2-1,NA,TRBV7-2,once,CASSLVTYEQFF,TGTGCCAGCAGCTTAGTGACCTACGAGCAGTTCTTC
TRBJ2-2,TRBD2,TRBV4-1,NA,CASRLAGANTGELFF,TGCGCCAGCAGGCTAGCGGGAGCGAACACCGGGGAGCTGTTTTTT
TRBJ2-2,TRBD1,TRBV7-2,NA,CASSLGQGVVTGELFF,TGTGCCAGCAGCCTGGGACAGGGGGTAGTCACCGGGGAGCTGTTTTTT
TRBJ2-1,NA,TRBV7-2,NA,CASNPPAGSYNEQFF,TGTGCCAGCAACCCCCCCGCAGGATCCTACAATGAGCAGTTCTTC
TRBJ1-5,TRBD1,TRBV2,NA,CASSGDRGEQPQHF,TGTGCCAGCAGTGGGGACAGGGGCGAGCAGCCCCAGCATTTT
TRBJ1-1,NA,TRBV6-1,NA,CASKRENTEAFF,TGTGCCAGCAAAAGAGAGAACACTGAAGCTTTCTTT
TRBJ2-5,TRBD1,TRBV5-1,NA,CASSVGTGISRIQETQYF,TGCGCCAGCAGCGTCGGGACAGGGATCTCTCGAATCCAAGAGACCCAGTACTTC
TRBJ2-7,NA,TRBV30,NA,CAWSRLGGSYEQYF,TGTGCCTGGAGTAGGTTGGGGGGCTCCTACGAGCAGTACTTC
TRBJ2-1,TRBD2,TRBV29-1,NA,CSVSGLAGVGNEQFF,TGCAGCGTATCGGGACTAGCGGGAGTTGGGAATGAGCAGTTCTTC
TRBJ2-1,TRBD2,TRBV5-6,NA,CASSLLAGGRNEQFF,TGTGCCAGCAGCTTACTAGCGGGAGGGAGGAATGAGCAGTTCTTC
TRBJ2-3,NA,TRBV7-9,NA,CASSFQGRATDTQYF,TGTGCCAGCAGCTTCCAGGGGCGGGCCACAGATACGCAGTATTTT
TRBJ1-5,NA,TRBV19,NA,CASTRDTYSNQPQHF,TGTGCCAGTACCCGGGACACCTATAGCAATCAGCCCCAGCATTTT
TRBJ2-1,TRBD2,TRBV7-2,NA,CASSGGWTSGFGGHNEQFF,TGTGCCAGCAGCGGAGGGTGGACTAGCGGTTTTGGAGGCCACAATGAGCAGTTCTTC
TRBJ1-5,NA,TRBV15,NA,CATSRDPGSNQPQHF,TGTGCCACCAGCAGAGATCCGGGGAGCAATCAGCCCCAGCATTTT
TRBJ1-2,NA,TRBV19,NA,CASSPSRTNYGYTF,TGTGCCAGTAGTCCTTCGAGAACTAACTATGGCTACACCTTC